These 3 T cell receptor beta chains share one sample of origin, sequenced in a study of early T cells in non-severe SARS-CoV-2 infection. TCRdb called the 5' RACE reads again in MiXCR, with one record for every CDR3 protein. Among about 39,000 distinct CDR3 sequences, under 9.5% were seen once, and the ten largest hold approximately 8%. Sequencing input: whole blood. These receptors were obtained from an adult who was a healthcare worker with PCR-confirmed SARS-CoV-2 infection or an uninfected control (not recorded which).

Comments on this clonotype: A read error may account for a junction end that differs from germline. The chain recombines TRBV7-2 with TRBJ2-3, with a weak D call TRBD1 (6 bases). CDR1 and CDR2 from the germline V gene are SGHTA and FQGNSA. The CDR3 is 13 residues long. Written as DNA, the CDR3 is TGTGCCAGCAGCTCCTTGGGGGCAGATACACAGTATTTT. Translating it yields CASSSLGADTQYF.

This clonotype has a count of ten or more. The chain links TRBV27 to TRBJ2-3; D ambiguous. Germline CDR1 MNHEY, CDR2 SMNVEV (reference sequence). The CDR3 is made up of 12 amino acids. The germline V and J ends were trimmed by 3 bases and 1 base, with 2 bases remaining between them. The DNA for the CDR3 is TGTGCCAGCAGTTTGGGCACAGATACGCAGTATTTT. Protein sequence: CASSLGTDTQYF.

Ten or more counts support this clonotype. This chain links TRBV18 with TRBJ2-7; 7 bases align to TRBD1. There are 15 residues in the CDR3. The germline CDR1 and CDR2 sequences are KGHSH and LQKENI. The junction had 5 bases not matched to a gene; V was cut back by 2 bases and J by 1 base. The CDR3 coding sequence is TGTGCCAGCTCACCAGCGGAGACAGGGTCCTACGAGCAGTACTTC. It specifies CASSPAETGSYEQYF.